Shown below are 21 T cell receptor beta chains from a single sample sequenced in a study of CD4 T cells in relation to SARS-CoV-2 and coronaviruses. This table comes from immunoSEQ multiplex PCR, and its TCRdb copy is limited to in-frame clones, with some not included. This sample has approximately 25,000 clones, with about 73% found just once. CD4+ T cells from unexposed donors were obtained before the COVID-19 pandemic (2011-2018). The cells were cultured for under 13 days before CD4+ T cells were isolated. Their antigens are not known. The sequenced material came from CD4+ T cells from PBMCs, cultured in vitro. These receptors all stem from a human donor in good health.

The CDR3 DNA reads TGTGCCAGCACCGGGACCATGGCAGGCTACGAGCAGTACTTC. Protein product: CASTGTMAGYEQYF. This chain links TRBV6-4 with TRBJ2-7; D is tentatively TRBD1 or TRBD2 (5 bases each). The germline gives CDR1 MRHNA, CDR2 SNTAGT. The CDR3 extends over 14 amino acids. V shed 7 bases and J shed 3 bases, with 16 bases lying between them.

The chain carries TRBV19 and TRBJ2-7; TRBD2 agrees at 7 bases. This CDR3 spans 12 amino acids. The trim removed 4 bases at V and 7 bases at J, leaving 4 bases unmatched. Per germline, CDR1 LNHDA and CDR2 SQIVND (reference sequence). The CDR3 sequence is CASSRREGEQYF. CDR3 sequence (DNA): TGTGCCAGTAGTAGAAGGGAGGGAGAGCAGTACTTC.

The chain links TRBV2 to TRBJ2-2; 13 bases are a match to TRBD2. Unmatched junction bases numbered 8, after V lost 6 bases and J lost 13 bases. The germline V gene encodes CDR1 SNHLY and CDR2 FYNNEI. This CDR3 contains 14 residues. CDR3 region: CASSERTSGRGLFF. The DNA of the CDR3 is TGTGCCAGCAGCGAACGAACTAGCGGGAGGGGGCTGTTTTTT.

The CDR3 here is CATGLVVGEQYF. CDR3 in DNA: TGTGCCACGGGACTAGTGGTCGGCGAGCAGTACTTC. The chain links TRBV2 to TRBJ2-7, with TRBD2 matching over 8 bases. The CDR3 extends over 12 amino acids. Germline V lookup: CDR1 SNHLY, CDR2 FYNNEI. The junction had 8 bases not matched to a gene; V was cut back by 10 bases and J by 6 bases.

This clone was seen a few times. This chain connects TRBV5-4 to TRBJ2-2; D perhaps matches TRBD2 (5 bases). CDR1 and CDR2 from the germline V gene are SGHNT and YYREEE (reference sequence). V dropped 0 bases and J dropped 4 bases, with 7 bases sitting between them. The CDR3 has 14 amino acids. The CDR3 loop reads CASSLVGGTGELFF. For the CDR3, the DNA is TGTGCCAGCAGCTTGGTCGGAGGCACCGGGGAGCTGTTTTTT.

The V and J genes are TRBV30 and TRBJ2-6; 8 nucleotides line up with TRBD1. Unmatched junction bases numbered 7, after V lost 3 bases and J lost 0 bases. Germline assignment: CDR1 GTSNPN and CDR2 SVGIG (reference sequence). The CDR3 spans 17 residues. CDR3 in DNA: TGTGCCTGGAGCCGGGACAGGATTAGCTCTGGGGCCAACGTCCTGACTTTC. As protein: CAWSRDRISSGANVLTF.

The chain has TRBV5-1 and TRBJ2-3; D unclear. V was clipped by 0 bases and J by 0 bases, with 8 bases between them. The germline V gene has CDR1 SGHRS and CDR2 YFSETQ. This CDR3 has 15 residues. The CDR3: CASSLESLSTDTQYF. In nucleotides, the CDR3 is TGCGCCAGCAGCTTGGAGTCGTTAAGCACAGATACGCAGTATTTT.

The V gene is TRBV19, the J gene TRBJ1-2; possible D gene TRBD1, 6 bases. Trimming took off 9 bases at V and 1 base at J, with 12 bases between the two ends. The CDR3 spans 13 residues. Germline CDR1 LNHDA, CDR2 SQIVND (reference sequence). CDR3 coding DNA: TGTGCCAGCAGCCCGGACAGTAACTATGGCTACACCTTC. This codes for CASSPDSNYGYTF.

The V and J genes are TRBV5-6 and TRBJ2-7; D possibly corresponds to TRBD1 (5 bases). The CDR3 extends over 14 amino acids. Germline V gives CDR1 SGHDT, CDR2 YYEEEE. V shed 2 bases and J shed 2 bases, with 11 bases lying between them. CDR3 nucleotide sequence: TGTGCCAGCAGCTTCCGGTCCAGGGCCTACGAGCAGTACTTC. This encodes CASSFRSRAYEQYF. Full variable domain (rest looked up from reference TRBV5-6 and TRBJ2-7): DAGVTQSPTHLIKTRGQQVTLRCSPKSGHDTVSWYQQALGQGPQFIFQYYEEEERQRGNFPDRFSGHQFPNYSSELNVNALLLGDSALYLCASSFRSRAYEQYFGPGTRLTVT.

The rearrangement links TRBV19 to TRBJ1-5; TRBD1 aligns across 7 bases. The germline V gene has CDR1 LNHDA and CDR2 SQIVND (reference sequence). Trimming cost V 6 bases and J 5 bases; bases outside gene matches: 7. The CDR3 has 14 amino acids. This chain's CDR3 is CASRLQGIDQPQHF. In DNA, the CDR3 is TGTGCCAGTAGACTACAGGGGATCGATCAGCCCCAGCATTTT.

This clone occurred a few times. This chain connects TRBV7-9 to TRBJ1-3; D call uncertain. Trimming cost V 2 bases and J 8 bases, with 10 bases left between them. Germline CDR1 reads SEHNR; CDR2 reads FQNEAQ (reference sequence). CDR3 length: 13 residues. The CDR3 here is CASSLIVLDTIYF. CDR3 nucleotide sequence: TGTGCCAGCAGCTTAATAGTACTCGACACCATATATTTT.

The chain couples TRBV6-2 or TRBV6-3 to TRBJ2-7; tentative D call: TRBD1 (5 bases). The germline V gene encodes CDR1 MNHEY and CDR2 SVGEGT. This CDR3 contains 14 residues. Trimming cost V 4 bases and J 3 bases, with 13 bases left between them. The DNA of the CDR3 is TGTGCCAGCAGTTCCGCAGGGTTGGACTACGAGCAGTACTTC. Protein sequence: CASSSAGLDYEQYF.

CDR3 nucleotide sequence: TGCGCCAGCAGCCCATCCGGGACAGAAAACAATGAGCAGTTCTTC. As protein: CASSPSGTENNEQFF. This rearrangement joins TRBV4-1 to TRBJ2-1, with 7 bases identical to TRBD1. This CDR3 contains 15 residues. V trimming: 4 bases; J trimming: 5 bases; junction bases outside the gene matches: 8. Germline V gives CDR1 MGHRA, CDR2 YSYEKL.

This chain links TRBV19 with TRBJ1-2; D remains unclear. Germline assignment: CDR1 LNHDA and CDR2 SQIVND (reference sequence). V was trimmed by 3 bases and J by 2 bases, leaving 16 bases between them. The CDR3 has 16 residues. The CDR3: CASSISRGRQNYGYTF. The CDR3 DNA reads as TGTGCCAGTAGTATTTCGAGAGGGAGACAAAACTATGGCTACACCTTC.

This chain's CDR3 is CSASVAEVSYEQYF. CDR3 coding DNA: TGCAGTGCTAGTGTAGCGGAAGTCTCCTACGAGCAGTACTTC. The rearrangement uses TRBV20-1 and TRBJ2-7; weak D call: TRBD2 (6 bases). This CDR3 contains 14 residues. V lost 3 bases to trimming and J lost 0 bases, with 12 bases between them. Germline V gene lookup returns CDR1 DFQATT and CDR2 SNEGSKA (reference sequence).

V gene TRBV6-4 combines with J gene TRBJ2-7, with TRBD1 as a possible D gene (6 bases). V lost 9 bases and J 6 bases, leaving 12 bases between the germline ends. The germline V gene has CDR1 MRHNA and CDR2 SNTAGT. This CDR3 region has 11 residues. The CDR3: CASFQGFEQYF. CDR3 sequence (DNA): TGTGCCAGTTTCCAGGGGTTCGAGCAGTACTTC.

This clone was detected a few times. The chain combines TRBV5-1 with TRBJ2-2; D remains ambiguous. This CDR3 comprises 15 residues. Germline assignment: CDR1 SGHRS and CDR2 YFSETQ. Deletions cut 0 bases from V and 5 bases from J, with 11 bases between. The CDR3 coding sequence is TGCGCCAGCAGCTTGGAATGGGCTGGGACCGGGGAGCTGTTTTTT. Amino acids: CASSLEWAGTGELFF.

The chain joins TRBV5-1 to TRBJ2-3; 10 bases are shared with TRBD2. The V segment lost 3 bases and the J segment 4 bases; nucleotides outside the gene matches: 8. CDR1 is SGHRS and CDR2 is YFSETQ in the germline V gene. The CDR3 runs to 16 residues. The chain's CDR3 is CASSWGTSGTPDTQYF. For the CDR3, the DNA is TGCGCCAGCAGCTGGGGTACTAGCGGGACGCCAGATACGCAGTATTTT.

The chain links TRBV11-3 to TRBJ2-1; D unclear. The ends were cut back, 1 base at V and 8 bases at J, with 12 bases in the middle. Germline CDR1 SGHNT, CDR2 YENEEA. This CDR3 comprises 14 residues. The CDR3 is CASSLGGVLDEQFF. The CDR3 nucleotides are TGTGCCAGCAGCTTAGGAGGCGTTCTTGATGAGCAGTTCTTC.

The DNA of the CDR3 is TGTGCCAGCAGCACTGATAGGGGATCAGCGCTTGGCTACACCTTC. Translation: CASSTDRGSALGYTF. The chain combines TRBV7-9 with TRBJ1-2; a possible D gene is TRBD1 (5 bases). The CDR3 covers 15 residues. Between the trimmed V and J ends, which lost 5 bases and 7 bases, there was a span of 20 bases. Germline V gives CDR1 SEHNR, CDR2 FQNEAQ (reference sequence).

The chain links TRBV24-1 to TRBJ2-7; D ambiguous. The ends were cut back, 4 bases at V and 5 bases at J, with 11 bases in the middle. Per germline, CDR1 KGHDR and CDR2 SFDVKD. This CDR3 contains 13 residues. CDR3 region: CATSDPTRNEQYF. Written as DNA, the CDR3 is TGTGCCACCAGTGACCCGACCCGGAACGAGCAGTACTTC.